Shown below are 3 T cell receptor beta chains from a single sample sequenced in a study of T cell changes during pregnancy in multiple sclerosis. The method was immunoSEQ multiplex PCR; TCRdb's version includes in-frame clones alone and lacks a portion of them. The data contain about 42,000 clones, around four fifths of them singletons. Sequences were derived from CD4+ T cells from peripheral blood mononuclear cells, sampled before pregnancy. All receptors derive from a female donor with multiple sclerosis, enrolled in a pregnancy study.

This chain joins TRBV19 and TRBJ1-1; the D is unclear. The V and J ends lost 3 bases and 3 bases respectively, with 8 bases between them. Germline V CDR1 and CDR2: LNHDA, SQIVND (reference sequence). The length of the CDR3 is 13 residues. CDR3 bases: TGTGCCAGTAGTATTGCTAGATACACTGAAGCTTTCTTT. Protein sequence: CASSIARYTEAFF. The full variable domain, completed using reference TRBV19 and TRBJ1-1, is DGGITQSPKYLFRKEGQNVTLSCEQNLNHDAMYWYRQDPGQGLRLIYYSQIVNDFQKGDIAEGYSVSREKKESFPLTVTSAQKNPTAFYLCASSIARYTEAFFGQGTRLTVV.

In its sample, this clone was seen a few times. The chain carries TRBV18 and TRBJ1-1, with D perhaps matching TRBD1 (6 bases). Germline CDR1 KGHSH, CDR2 LQKENI. Deletions cut 6 bases from V and 6 bases from J, with 14 bases between. The CDR3 length is 13 residues. CDR3 nucleotide sequence: TGTGCCAGCTCTCAGGGGCACAGATCTGAAGCTTTCTTT. Translating it yields CASSQGHRSEAFF.

The CDR3 DNA follows: TGCGCCAGCAGCGCCGGGACAGCCCGGGAGCTGTTTTTT. It translates to CASSAGTARELFF. This rearrangement joins TRBV5-1 to TRBJ2-2; 7 nucleotides align to TRBD1. The CDR3 is 13 residues long. Germline V CDR1 and CDR2: SGHRS, YFSETQ. J gave up 9 bases and V 4 bases, and 6 bases lay outside the gene matches. The whole variable domain, remainder taken from reference TRBV5-1 and TRBJ2-2, is KAGVTQTPRYLIKTRGQQVTLSCSPISGHRSVSWYQQTPGQGLQFLFEYFSETQRNKGNFPGRFSGRQFSNSRSEMNVSTLELGDSALYLCASSAGTARELFFGEGSRLTVL.